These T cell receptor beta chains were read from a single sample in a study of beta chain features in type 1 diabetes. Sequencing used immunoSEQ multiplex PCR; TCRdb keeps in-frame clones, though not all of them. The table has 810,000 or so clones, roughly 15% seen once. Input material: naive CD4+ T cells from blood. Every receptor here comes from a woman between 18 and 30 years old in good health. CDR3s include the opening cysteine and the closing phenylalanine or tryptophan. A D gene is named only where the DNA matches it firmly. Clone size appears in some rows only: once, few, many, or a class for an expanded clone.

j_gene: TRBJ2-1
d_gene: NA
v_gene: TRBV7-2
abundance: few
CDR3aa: CASSLTLYNEQFF
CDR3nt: TGTGCCAGCAGCTTGACTCTATACAATGAGCAGTTCTTC

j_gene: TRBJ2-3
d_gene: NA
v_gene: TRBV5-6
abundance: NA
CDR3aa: CASSLAGGTDTQYF
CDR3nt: TGTGCCAGCAGCTTGGCCGGGGGCACAGATACGCAGTATTTT

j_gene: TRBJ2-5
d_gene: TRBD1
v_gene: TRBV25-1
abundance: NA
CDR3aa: CASKVTGGARETQYF
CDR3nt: TGTGCCAGCAAAGTGACAGGGGGCGCCCGGGAGACCCAGTACTTC

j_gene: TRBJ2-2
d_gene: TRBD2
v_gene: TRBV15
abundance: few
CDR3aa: CATSTWTSKNTGELFF
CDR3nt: TGTGCCACCAGCACCTGGACTAGCAAGAACACCGGGGAGCTGTTTTTT

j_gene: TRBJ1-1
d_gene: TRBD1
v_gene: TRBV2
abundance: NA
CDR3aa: CASSGQGYTEAFF
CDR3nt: TGTGCCAGCAGTGGACAGGGCTACACTGAAGCTTTCTTT

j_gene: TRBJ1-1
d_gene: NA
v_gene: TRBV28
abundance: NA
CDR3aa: CASSLLGLEAFF
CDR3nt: TGTGCCAGCAGTTTATTAGGCCTTGAAGCTTTCTTT

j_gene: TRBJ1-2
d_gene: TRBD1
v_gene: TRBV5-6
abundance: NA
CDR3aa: CASSWDSYGYTF
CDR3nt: TGTGCCAGCAGCTGGGACAGCTATGGCTACACCTTC

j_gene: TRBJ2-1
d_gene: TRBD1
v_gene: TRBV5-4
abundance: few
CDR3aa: CASSLGDRADNEQFF
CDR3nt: TGTGCCAGCAGCCTAGGGGACAGGGCGGACAATGAGCAGTTCTTC

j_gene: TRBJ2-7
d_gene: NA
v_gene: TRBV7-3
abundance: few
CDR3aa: CASSLAGISYEQYF
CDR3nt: TGTGCCAGCAGCTTAGCAGGGATCTCCTACGAGCAGTACTTC

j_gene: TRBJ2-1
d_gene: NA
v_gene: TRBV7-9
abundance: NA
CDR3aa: CASIEETGSYNEQFF
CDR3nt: TGTGCCAGCATCGAAGAAACAGGCTCCTACAATGAGCAGTTCTTC

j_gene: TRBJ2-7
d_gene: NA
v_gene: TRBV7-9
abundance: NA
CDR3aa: CASSLFSGNYEQYF
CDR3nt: TGTGCCAGCAGCTTATTTTCGGGCAACTACGAGCAGTACTTC

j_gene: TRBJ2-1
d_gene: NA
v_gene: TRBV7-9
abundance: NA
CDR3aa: CASSLEGEQFF
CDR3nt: TGTGCCAGCAGCTTAGAAGGAGAGCAGTTCTTC

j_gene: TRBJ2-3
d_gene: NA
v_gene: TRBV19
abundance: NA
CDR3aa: CASRDRSSTDTQYF
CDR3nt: TGTGCCAGTAGGGACAGATCTAGCACAGATACGCAGTATTTT

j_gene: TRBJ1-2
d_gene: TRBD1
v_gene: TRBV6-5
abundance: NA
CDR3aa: CASTEGQDYGYTF
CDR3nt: TGTGCCAGCACCGAAGGACAGGACTATGGCTACACCTTC

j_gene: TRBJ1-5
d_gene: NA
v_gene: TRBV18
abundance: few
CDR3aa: CASSRGTGNQPQHF
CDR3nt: TGTGCCAGCTCACGAGGAACCGGCAATCAGCCCCAGCATTTT

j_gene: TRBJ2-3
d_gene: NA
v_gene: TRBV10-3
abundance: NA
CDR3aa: CATQRKNGKDLDTQYF
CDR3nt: TGTGCCACCCAGCGGAAGAACGGGAAAGATTTAGATACGCAGTATTTT

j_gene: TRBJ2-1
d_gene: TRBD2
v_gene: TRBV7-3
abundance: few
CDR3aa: CASSFAGGPGEQFF
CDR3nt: TGTGCCAGCAGCTTTGCGGGAGGGCCAGGTGAGCAGTTCTTC

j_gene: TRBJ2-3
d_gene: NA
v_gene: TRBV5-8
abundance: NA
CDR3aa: CATSRPNTDTQYF
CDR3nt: TGTGCCACCTCCCGCCCCAACACAGATACGCAGTATTTT

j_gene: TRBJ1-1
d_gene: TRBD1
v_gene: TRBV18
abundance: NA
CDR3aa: CASSPTPLQGGAFF
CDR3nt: TGTGCCAGCTCACCGACGCCGTTACAGGGGGGGGCTTTCTTT

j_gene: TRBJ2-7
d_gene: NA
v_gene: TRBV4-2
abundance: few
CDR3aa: CASSQGSPPAYEQYF
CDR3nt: TGTGCCAGCAGCCAAGGGTCCCCTCCGGCCTACGAGCAGTACTTC